This T cell receptor beta chain was sequenced for a study of shared clonotypes between healthy human individuals. Positively selected for CCR7, the CD45RO-negative cells used as naive CD8 cells excluded terminally differentiated effector memory CD45RA+ cells. The data were produced by immunoSEQ multiplex PCR, yet TCRdb's version contains in-frame clones alone and is incomplete. The repertoire consists of about 2.1 million clones, with 85% to 95% occurring once and the leading ten covering roughly 1.8%. The germline CDR1 and CDR2 sequences are WNHNN and SYGVQD (reference sequence). Trimming took 3 bases from V and 8 from J; bases not matched to a gene: 4. The CDR3 has 15 residues.

The TCR was taken from a man between 18 and 29 years old in good health. Some clones in this sample may be carry-over from other donors' samples. The sample consisted of naive CD8+ T cells from PBMCs. J is TRBJ2-1 and V is TRBV10-1; 13 nucleotides align to TRBD2. DNA for the CDR3: TGCGCCAGCAGTGATCGGACTAGCGGGAGCGATGAGCAGTTCTTC. Its protein product is CASSDRTSGSDEQFF.